The clone carrying this T cell receptor (beta chain) was observed a single time. Its antigen is not identified. The sample is drawn from a study of cytomegalovirus exposure and HLA in healthy donors. Study results and limitations: With high specificity and sensitivity, the classifier reportedly diagnosed cytomegalovirus status. Relative to the roughly 640-donor mean, N-insertions were reportedly fewer in an Asian-associated ancestry cluster in a later analysis.

The PCR was carried out with 60 Vbeta primers and 13 Jbeta primers. Assay used: immunoSEQ multiplex PCR; TCRdb lists only in-frame clones, some missing. The data hold around 180,000 clones, with around three quarters observed a single time. Sequencing input: PBMCs. This clonotype was sampled from a woman between 40 and 50 years old in good health and CMV-seronegative.

The CDR3 nucleotides are TGCGCCAGCAGCCAAGATCGGAGCGGGGAGTCCTACGAGCAGTACTTC. This codes for CASSQDRSGESYEQYF. The V gene is TRBV4-1, the J gene TRBJ2-7; 7 nucleotides align to TRBD2. Germline trimming cut 0 bases from V and 1 base from J; bases unmatched to any gene: 6. CDR1 and CDR2 (germline): MGHRA, YSYEKL. The CDR3 runs to 16 residues.